These T cell receptor beta chains were read from a single sample in a study of beta chain features in type 1 diabetes. The data were produced by immunoSEQ multiplex PCR, yet TCRdb's version contains in-frame clones alone and is incomplete. The sample has about 640,000 clones; over 10% are singletons. Sequencing input: naive CD4+ T cells from blood. The receptors here all came from a man aged 30-40 years with type 1 diabetes. Both conserved end residues are part of each CDR3. D genes are given only for firm matches. Clone sizes are given selectively: once, few, many, or a class where the clone is expanded.

clone_size d_call j_call v_call cdr3_nt cdr3_aa
few . TRBJ2-1 TRBV7-2 TGTGCCAGCAGCTTAGCGAGCAGGGGAAACTACAATGAGCAGTTCTTC CASSLASRGNYNEQFF
. . TRBJ1-3 TRBV6-5 TGTGCCAGCAGTCAAGGGGCACCCTCTGGAAACACCATATATTTT CASSQGAPSGNTIYF
few TRBD2 TRBJ2-1 TRBV4-3 TGCGCCAGCAGCCAAGCTACTAGCGGGGGCCACAATGAGCAGTTCTTC CASSQATSGGHNEQFF
few . TRBJ1-6 TRBV11-2 TGTGCCAGCAGCTTATCTCCAGGGGATAATTCACCCCTCCACTTT CASSLSPGDNSPLHF
few . TRBJ1-1 TRBV7-9 TGTGCCAGCAGCTTAGGACTGACGAACACTGAAGCTTTCTTT CASSLGLTNTEAFF
. . TRBJ1-4 TRBV29-1 TGCAGCATGAGGGGGGATGGGGATGAAAAACTGTTTTTT CSMRGDGDEKLFF
few . TRBJ2-1 TRBV5-4 TGTGCCAGCAGCTTCCCAGGGTCGACCTACAATGAGCAGTTCTTC CASSFPGSTYNEQFF
few TRBD1 TRBJ1-6 TRBV7-2 TGTGCCAGCAGCCCAATTGCGATGGGACAGAATTCACCCCTCCACTTT CASSPIAMGQNSPLHF
. TRBD2 TRBJ2-3 TRBV14 TGTGCCAGCAGCCCTCTAGCGGGGATTAGCACAGATACGCAGTATTTT CASSPLAGISTDTQYF
few TRBD2 TRBJ2-1 TRBV9 TGTGCCAGCAGCGTAGGGTTAGCGGGGGAGGTCTACAATGAGCAGTTCTTC CASSVGLAGEVYNEQFF
. . TRBJ1-2 TRBV7-2 TGTGCCAGCAGCTCCAGACAGGCCCTTGGCTACACCTTC CASSSRQALGYTF
few . TRBJ1-1 TRBV19 TGTGCCAGTAGGGAGTTTACGAACACTGAAGCTTTCTTT CASREFTNTEAFF
. . TRBJ1-4 TRBV7-9 TGTGCCAGCAGCTTAACTGAGGGTGAAAAACTGTTTTTT CASSLTEGEKLFF
few . TRBJ1-2 TRBV29-1 TGCAGCGTTGAAGTTTCGGGGGCCTGGAATGGCTACACCTTC CSVEVSGAWNGYTF
. . TRBJ2-2 TRBV30 TGTGCCTGGAGTATTACTAGGGTAGGGGGCACCGGGGAGCTGTTTTTT CAWSITRVGGTGELFF
few . TRBJ1-5 TRBV6-6 TGTGCCAGCAGTACTCCCCTGACAGGTAGCAATCAGCCCCAGCATTTT CASSTPLTGSNQPQHF
. TRBD1 TRBJ2-3 TRBV9 TGTGCCAGCAGCCGGACAGGGGGTAATATGGTGCAAGATACGCAGTATTTT CASSRTGGNMVQDTQYF
. TRBD1 TRBJ1-6 TRBV18 TGTGCCAGCTCACCAGCGCAGGGGGTTAATTCACCCCTCCACTTT CASSPAQGVNSPLHF
. TRBD1 TRBJ1-5 TRBV14 TGTGCCAGCAGCCAAGGAGGACAGGCCCATCAGCCCCAGCATTTT CASSQGGQAHQPQHF
. TRBD1 TRBJ2-3 TRBV5-1 TGCGCCAGCAGCTCGCTGGGACAGGGGGCAGATACGCAGTATTTT CASSSLGQGADTQYF
few . TRBJ2-7 TRBV7-2 TGTGCCAGCAGCTTCTGGGACTTTTCCTACGAGCAGTACTTC CASSFWDFSYEQYF
. . TRBJ2-5 TRBV5-1 TGCGCCAGCAGCTACCCCGGCCAAGAGACCCAGTACTTC CASSYPGQETQYF
. . TRBJ2-2 TRBV14 TGTGCCAGCAGGCTATTCACCGGGGAGCTGTTTTTT CASRLFTGELFF
. TRBD1 TRBJ2-1 TRBV29-1 TGCAGCGTTGAAGGCTTTGCAGGGGGAACTGTGAATGAGCAGTTCTTC CSVEGFAGGTVNEQFF
. TRBD1 TRBJ1-2 TRBV7-2 TGTGCCAGCAGCTTTGGACAGGTCTATGGCTACACCTTC CASSFGQVYGYTF
few . TRBJ1-3 TRBV9 TGTGCCAGCAGCACCTTAGGGGAGGCCATATATTTT CASSTLGEAIYF
few . TRBJ2-7 TRBV20-1 TGCAGTGCTAGTTCCGTCGACGAGCAGTACTTC CSASSVDEQYF
. . TRBJ2-1 TRBV5-1 TGCGCCAGCAGCCCGGATGGGGCGCGGGACAATGAGCAGTTCTTC CASSPDGARDNEQFF
. TRBD1 TRBJ1-6 TRBV7-2 TGTGCCAGCAGCCAGTACAGGGGATCACCCCTCCACTTT CASSQYRGSPLHF
few . TRBJ2-6 TRBV15 TGTGCCACCAGCAGGAATTCTGGGGCCAACGTCCTGACTTTC CATSRNSGANVLTF
few TRBD2 TRBJ2-3 TRBV28 TGTGCCAGCAGGAGTAGCGGGCTCTCTAGCACAGATACGCAGTATTTT CASRSSGLSSTDTQYF
few . TRBJ2-3 TRBV7-9 TGTGCCAGCAGCCTGCAGACAGTTAGCACAGATACGCAGTATTTT CASSLQTVSTDTQYF
. . TRBJ2-1 TRBV29-1 TGCAGCGTGGCTTCAGGTTGGGGCTCCTACAATGAGCAGTTCTTC CSVASGWGSYNEQFF
few . TRBJ2-3 TRBV10-1 TGCGCCAGCAGTGAAGTAGGGGAAGTATATACGCAGTATTTT CASSEVGEVYTQYF
. . TRBJ2-7 TRBV20-1 TGCAGCGCCTATAGTGAGCACGAGCAGTACTTC CSAYSEHEQYF
. . TRBJ2-3 TRBV7-9 TGTGCCAGCAGCCTCCTCGGACAGTTGGATACGCAGTATTTT CASSLLGQLDTQYF
. . TRBJ2-1 TRBV5-1 TGCGCCAGCAGCTTACCGTCCGTAAGCGGCTCCTACAATGAGCAGTTCTTC CASSLPSVSGSYNEQFF
few . TRBJ2-5 TRBV21-1 TGTGCCGGTCCTTCGGGACTAGCGGGGCAAGAGACCCAGTACTTC CAGPSGLAGQETQYF
few . TRBJ2-2 TRBV5-4 TGTGCCAGCAGCTGGCGACTAGCGAACACCGGGGAGCTGTTTTTT CASSWRLANTGELFF
. . TRBJ1-1 TRBV5-1 TGCGCCAGCAGCTTTAAATCAAACACTGAAGCTTTCTTT CASSFKSNTEAFF
. . TRBJ1-6 TRBV10-3 TGTGCCACCAACAAGGAACAGGCTTCACCCCTCCACTTT CATNKEQASPLHF
. . TRBJ1-1 TRBV29-1 TGCAGCGTTGTTAAGAGGGGGGACACTGAAGCTTTCTTT CSVVKRGDTEAFF
. TRBD1 TRBJ2-1 TRBV5-8 TGTGCCAGCAGCTTATACAGGGGTTACAATGAGCAGTTCTTC CASSLYRGYNEQFF
. TRBD1 TRBJ2-5 TRBV30 TGTGCCTGGAGTGTAGGGTCCGCAGGGGGACAGGAGACCCAGTACTTC CAWSVGSAGGQETQYF
few TRBD1 TRBJ2-7 TRBV5-1 TGCGCCAGCAGCTTCCTGACAGGGGAGGCCTACGAGCAGTACTTC CASSFLTGEAYEQYF
. . TRBJ2-3 TRBV7-2 TGTGCCAGCAGCTCAGCCCCGGGGCCAGATACGCAGTATTTT CASSSAPGPDTQYF
. . TRBJ2-1 TRBV7-9 TGTGCCAGCAGCTACGCTCTATACGATGAGCAGTTCTTC CASSYALYDEQFF
. TRBD1 TRBJ1-1 TRBV29-1 TGCAGCGTTCTGAAATCGGACAGGGCGAACACTGAAGCTTTCTTT CSVLKSDRANTEAFF
. TRBD1 TRBJ2-2 TRBV9 TGTGCCAGCAGCGTATCCGGACAGGACTCCACCGGGGAGCTGTTTTTT CASSVSGQDSTGELFF
few TRBD1 TRBJ2-4 TRBV4-3 TGCGCCAGCAGCCAAGGGTCTACAGGGGGCGACATTCAGTACTTC CASSQGSTGGDIQYF
few TRBD1 TRBJ1-2 TRBV7-2 TGTGCCAGCAGCTTAGCGGGGACAGCCTATGGCTACACCTTC CASSLAGTAYGYTF
. TRBD2 TRBJ2-1 TRBV7-2 TGTGCCAGCAGCTTTCTAGCGGGGGCCGGGAATGAGCAGTTCTTC CASSFLAGAGNEQFF
few . TRBJ1-6 TRBV25-1 TGTGCCAGCAGTGAATACGTTAGCAATTCACCCCTCCACTTT CASSEYVSNSPLHF